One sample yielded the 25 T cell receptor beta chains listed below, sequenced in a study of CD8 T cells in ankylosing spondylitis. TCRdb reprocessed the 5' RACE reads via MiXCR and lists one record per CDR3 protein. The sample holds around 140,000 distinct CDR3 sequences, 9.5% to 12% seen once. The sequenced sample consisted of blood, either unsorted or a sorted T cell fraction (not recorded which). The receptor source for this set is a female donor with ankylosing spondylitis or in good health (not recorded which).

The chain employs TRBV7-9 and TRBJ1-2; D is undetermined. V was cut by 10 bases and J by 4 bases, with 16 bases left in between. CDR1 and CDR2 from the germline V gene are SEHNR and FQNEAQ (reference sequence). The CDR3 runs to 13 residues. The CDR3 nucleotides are TGTGCCACGGAGGACGGCAGCGTCTATGGCTACACCTTC. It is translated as CATEDGSVYGYTF.

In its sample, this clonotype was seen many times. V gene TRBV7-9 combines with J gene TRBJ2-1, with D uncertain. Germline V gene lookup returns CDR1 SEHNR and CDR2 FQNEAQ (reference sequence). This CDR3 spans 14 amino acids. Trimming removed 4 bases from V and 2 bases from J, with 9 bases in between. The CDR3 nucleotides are TGTGCCAGCAGCTCAGTTACTGCCTACAATGAGCAGTTCTTC. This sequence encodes CASSSVTAYNEQFF.

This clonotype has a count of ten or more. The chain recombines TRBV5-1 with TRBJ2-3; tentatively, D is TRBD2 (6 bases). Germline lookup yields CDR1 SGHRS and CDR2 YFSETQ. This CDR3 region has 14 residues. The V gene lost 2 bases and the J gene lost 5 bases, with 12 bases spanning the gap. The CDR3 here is CASSFGAEGDTQYF. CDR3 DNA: TGCGCCAGCAGCTTTGGAGCGGAGGGAGATACGCAGTATTTT. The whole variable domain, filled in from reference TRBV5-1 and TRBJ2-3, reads KAGVTQTPRYLIKTRGQQVTLSCSPISGHRSVSWYQQTPGQGLQFLFEYFSETQRNKGNFPGRFSGRQFSNSRSEMNVSTLELGDSALYLCASSFGAEGDTQYFGPGTRLTVL.

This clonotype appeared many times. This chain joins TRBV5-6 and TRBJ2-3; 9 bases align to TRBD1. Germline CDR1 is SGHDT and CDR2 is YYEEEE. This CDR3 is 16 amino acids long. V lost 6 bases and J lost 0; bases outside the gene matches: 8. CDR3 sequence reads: CASIPVGQGSTDTQYF. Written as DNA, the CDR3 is TGTGCCAGCATCCCCGTGGGACAGGGAAGCACAGATACGCAGTATTTT.

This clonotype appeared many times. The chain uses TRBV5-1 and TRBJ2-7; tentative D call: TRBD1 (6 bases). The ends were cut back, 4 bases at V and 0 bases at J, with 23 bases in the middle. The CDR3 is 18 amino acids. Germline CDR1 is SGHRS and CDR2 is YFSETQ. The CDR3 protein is CASSLGYRESMSSYEQYF. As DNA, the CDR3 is TGCGCCAGCAGCCTGGGGTACAGGGAGAGTATGAGCTCCTACGAGCAGTACTTC.

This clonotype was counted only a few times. The chain's CDR3 is CASSSRGTSWEADTQYF. DNA of the CDR3: TGTGCCAGCAGCTCTCGCGGGACTAGCTGGGAGGCAGATACGCAGTATTTT. The chain joins TRBV28 to TRBJ2-3; 9 positions match TRBD2. After removal of 6 bases from V and 4 bases from J, the junction contained 14 bases not matched to a gene. The CDR3 is 17 amino acids. Per the germline V gene, CDR1 is MDHEN and CDR2 is SYDVKM.

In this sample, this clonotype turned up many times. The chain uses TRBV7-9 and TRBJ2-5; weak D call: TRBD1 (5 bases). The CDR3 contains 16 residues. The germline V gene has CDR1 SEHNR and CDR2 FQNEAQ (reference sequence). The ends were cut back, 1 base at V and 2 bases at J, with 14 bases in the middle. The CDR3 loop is CASSLGTGRSQETQYF. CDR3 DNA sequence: TGTGCCAGCAGCTTAGGTACAGGACGGTCACAAGAGACCCAGTACTTC.

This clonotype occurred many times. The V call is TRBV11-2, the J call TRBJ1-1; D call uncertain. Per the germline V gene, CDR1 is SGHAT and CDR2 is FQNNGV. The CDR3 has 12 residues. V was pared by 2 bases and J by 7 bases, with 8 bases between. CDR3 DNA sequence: TGTGCCAGCAGCTTATACCAGATTGAAGCTTTCTTT. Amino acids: CASSLYQIEAFF.

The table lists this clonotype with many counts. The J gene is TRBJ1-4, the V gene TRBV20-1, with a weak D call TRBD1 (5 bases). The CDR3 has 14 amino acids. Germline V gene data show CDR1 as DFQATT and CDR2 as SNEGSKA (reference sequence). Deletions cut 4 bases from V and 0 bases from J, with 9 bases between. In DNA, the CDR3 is TGCAGTGCTACGGGGGGGGCAACTAATGAAAAACTGTTTTTT. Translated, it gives CSATGGATNEKLFF.

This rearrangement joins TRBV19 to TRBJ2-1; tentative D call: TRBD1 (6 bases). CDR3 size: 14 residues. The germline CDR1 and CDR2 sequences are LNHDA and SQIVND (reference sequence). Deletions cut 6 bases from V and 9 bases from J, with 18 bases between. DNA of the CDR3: TGTGCCAGTAGCCCTATAGACAGGTTGGGTGAGCAGTTCTTC. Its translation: CASSPIDRLGEQFF.

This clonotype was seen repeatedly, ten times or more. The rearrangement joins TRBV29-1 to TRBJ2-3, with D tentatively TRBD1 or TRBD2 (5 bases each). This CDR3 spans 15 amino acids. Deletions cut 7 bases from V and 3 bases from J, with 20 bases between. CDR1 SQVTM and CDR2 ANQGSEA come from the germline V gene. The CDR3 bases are TGCAGCGCGAATCGTGGGGGAGTTGGGACAGATACGCAGTATTTT. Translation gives CSANRGGVGTDTQYF.

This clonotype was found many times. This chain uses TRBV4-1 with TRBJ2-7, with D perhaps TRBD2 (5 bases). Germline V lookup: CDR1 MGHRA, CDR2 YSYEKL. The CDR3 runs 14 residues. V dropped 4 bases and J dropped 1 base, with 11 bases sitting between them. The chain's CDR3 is CASSPWTGSYEQYF. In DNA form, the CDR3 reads TGCGCCAGCAGCCCATGGACGGGATCCTACGAGCAGTACTTC.

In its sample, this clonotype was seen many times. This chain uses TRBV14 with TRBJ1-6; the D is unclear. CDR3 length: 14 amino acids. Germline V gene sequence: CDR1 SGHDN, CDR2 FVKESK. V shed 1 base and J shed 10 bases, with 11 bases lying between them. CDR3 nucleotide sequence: TGTGCCAGCAGCCAAGCGGCCGCCGGCTCACCCCTCCACTTT. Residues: CASSQAAAGSPLHF. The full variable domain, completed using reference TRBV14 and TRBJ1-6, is EAGVTQFPSHSVIEKGQTVTLRCDPISGHDNLYWYRRVMGKEIKFLLHFVKESKQDESGMPNNRFLAERTGGTYSTLKVQPAELEDSGVYFCASSQAAAGSPLHFGNGTRLTVT.

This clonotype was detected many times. The CDR3 region is CASSLSRRGTAYGYTF. The CDR3 nucleotides read TGTGCCAGCAGCTTAAGCCGGAGGGGAACGGCCTATGGCTACACCTTC. The gene calls are TRBV7-9 and TRBJ1-2; the D gene is possibly TRBD1 (5 bases). CDR3 size: 16 residues. Germline V gene data show CDR1 as SEHNR and CDR2 as FQNEAQ (reference sequence). Trimming took off 2 bases at V and 4 bases at J, with 17 bases between the two ends. Supplemented by reference TRBV7-9 and TRBJ1-2, the full variable domain reads DTGVSQNPRHKITKRGQNVTFRCDPISEHNRLYWYRQTLGQGPEFLTYFQNEAQLEKSRLLSDRFSAERPKGSFSTLEIQRTEQGDSAMYLCASSLSRRGTAYGYTFGSGTRLTVV.

CDR3 sequence reads: CASSFAGGAFF. The CDR3 DNA is TGTGCCAGCAGCTTCGCAGGGGGAGCTTTCTTT. The V and J genes are TRBV19 and TRBJ1-1, with 7 positions matching TRBD1. The V gene's germline CDR1 is LNHDA and CDR2 SQIVND (reference sequence). V trimming: 9 bases; J trimming: 10 bases; junction bases outside the gene matches: 8. This CDR3 has 11 amino acids. The whole variable domain, remainder taken from reference TRBV19 and TRBJ1-1, is DGGITQSPKYLFRKEGQNVTLSCEQNLNHDAMYWYRQDPGQGLRLIYYSQIVNDFQKGDIAEGYSVSREKKESFPLTVTSAQKNPTAFYLCASSFAGGAFFGQGTRLTVV.

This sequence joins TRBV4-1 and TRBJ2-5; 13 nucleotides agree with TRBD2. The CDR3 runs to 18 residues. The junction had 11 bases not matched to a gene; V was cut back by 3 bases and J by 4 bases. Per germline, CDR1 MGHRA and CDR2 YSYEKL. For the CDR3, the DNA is TGCGCCAGCAGCCAGACAGGACTAGCGGGGGCTAAGGGAGAGACCCAGTACTTC. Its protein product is CASSQTGLAGAKGETQYF.

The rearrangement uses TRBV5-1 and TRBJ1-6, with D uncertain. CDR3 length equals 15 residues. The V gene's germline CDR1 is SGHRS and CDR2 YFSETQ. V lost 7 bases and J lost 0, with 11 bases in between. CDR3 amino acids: CASSLEPSYNSPLHF. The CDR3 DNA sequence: TGCGCCAGCTCCCTGGAGCCCTCCTATAATTCACCCCTCCACTTT.

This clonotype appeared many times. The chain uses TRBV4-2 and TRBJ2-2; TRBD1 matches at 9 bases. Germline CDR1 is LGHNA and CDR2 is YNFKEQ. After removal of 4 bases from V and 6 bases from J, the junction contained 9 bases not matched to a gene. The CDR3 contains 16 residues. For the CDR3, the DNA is TGTGCCAGCAGCCGTGGACAGGGGCTGCCCTCCGGGGAGCTGTTTTTT. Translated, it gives CASSRGQGLPSGELFF.

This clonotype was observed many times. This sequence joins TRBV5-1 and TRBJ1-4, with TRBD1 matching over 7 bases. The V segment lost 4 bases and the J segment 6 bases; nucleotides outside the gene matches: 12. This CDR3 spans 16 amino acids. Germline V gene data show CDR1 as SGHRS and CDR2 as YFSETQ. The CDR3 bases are TGCGCCAGCAGCCCCTGGGTGGGACAGCAGCATGAAAAACTGTTTTTT. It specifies CASSPWVGQQHEKLFF.

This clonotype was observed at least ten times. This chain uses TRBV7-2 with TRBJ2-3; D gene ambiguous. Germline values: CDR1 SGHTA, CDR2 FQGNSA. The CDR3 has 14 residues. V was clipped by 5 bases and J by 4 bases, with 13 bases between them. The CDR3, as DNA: TGTGCCAGCAGCCCCACCATTCGTGCAGATACGCAGTATTTT. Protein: CASSPTIRADTQYF.

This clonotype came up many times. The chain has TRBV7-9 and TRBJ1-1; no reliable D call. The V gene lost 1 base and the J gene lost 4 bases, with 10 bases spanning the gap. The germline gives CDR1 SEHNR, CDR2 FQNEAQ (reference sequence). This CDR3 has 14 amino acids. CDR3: CASSLVVGGTEAFF. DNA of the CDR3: TGTGCCAGCAGCTTAGTCGTGGGTGGCACTGAAGCTTTCTTT.

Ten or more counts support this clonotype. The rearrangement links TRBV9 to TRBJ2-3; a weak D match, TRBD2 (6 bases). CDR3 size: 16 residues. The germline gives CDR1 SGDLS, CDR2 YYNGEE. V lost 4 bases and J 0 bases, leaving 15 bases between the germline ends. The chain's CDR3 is CASSPRPGTSTDTQYF. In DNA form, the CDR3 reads TGTGCCAGCAGCCCCCGCCCCGGGACTAGCACAGATACGCAGTATTTT.

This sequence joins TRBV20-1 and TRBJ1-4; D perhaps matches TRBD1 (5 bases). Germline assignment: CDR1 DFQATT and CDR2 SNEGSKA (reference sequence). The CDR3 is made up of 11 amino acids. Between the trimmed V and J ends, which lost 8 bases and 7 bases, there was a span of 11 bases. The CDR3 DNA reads TGCAGTTTCAGGGTTGGTGAAAAACTGTTTTTT. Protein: CSFRVGEKLFF.

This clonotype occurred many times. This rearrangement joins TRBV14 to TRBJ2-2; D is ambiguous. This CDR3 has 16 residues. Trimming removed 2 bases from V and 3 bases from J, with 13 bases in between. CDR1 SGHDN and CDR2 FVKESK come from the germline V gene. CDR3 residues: CASSQSRNSYTGELFF. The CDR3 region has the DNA TGTGCCAGCAGCCAATCCCGCAACAGCTACACCGGGGAGCTGTTTTTT.

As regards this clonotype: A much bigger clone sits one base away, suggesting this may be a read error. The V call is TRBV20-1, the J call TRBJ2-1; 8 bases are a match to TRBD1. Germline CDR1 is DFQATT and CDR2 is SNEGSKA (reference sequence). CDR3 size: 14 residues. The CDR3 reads CKTQGAQFYNEQLF. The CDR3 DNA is TGCAAGACGCAGGGGGCTCAGTTCTACAATGAGCAGCTCTTC.